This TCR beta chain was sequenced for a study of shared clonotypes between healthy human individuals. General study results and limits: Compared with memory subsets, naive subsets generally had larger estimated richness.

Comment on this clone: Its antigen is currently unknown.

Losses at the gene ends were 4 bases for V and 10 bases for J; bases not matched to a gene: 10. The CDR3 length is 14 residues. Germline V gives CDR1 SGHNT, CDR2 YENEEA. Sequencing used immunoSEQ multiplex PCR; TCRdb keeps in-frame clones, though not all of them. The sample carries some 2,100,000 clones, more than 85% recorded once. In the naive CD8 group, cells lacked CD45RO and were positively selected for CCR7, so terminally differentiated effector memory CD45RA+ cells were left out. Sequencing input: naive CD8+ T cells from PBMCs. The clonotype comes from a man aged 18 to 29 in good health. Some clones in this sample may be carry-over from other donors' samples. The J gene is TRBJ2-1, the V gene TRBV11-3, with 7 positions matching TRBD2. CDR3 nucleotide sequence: TGTGCCAGCAGCTCAATTTATGAGCGGGACGAGCAGTTCTTC. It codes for CASSSIYERDEQFF.